These T cell receptor beta chains were read from a single sample in a study of Graves' ophthalmopathy and Graves' hyperthyroidism. MiXCR, applied by TCRdb to the multiplex PCR reads, yields one record per CDR3 protein. The profile shows a few hundred thousand distinct CDR3 sequences, 20% to 25% of them singletons. Sequenced input: peripheral blood. These receptors were collected from a woman between 50 and 59 years old with Graves' ophthalmopathy. CDR3s include the opening cysteine and the closing phenylalanine or tryptophan. Each record gives: CDR3 length, J gene, D gene, clone size, V gene, CDR3 protein, CDR3 DNA. The D gene is left open where the match is weak. Not all rows give a size; the values are once, few, many and, for expanded clones, a class.

length: 14
J: TRBJ2-5
D: .
size: few
V: TRBV2
CDR3: CASSEAASSGTQYF
DNA: TGTGCCAGCAGTGAAGCAGCTAGCAGCGGTACCCAGTACTTC

length: 17
J: TRBJ1-5
D: .
size: many
V: TRBV6-2/TRBV6-3
CDR3: CASSYYRVSGSYQPQHF
DNA: TGTGCCAGCAGTTACTACCGGGTGAGTGGCAGCTATCAGCCCCAGCATTTT

length: 15
J: TRBJ1-1
D: .
size: many
V: TRBV6-1
CDR3: CASSDGGDRPPEAFF
DNA: TGTGCCAGCAGTGATGGGGGAGACAGACCTCCTGAAGCTTTCTTT

length: 14
J: TRBJ2-2
D: .
size: few
V: TRBV11-1
CDR3: CASSLSAVGGELFF
DNA: TGTGCCAGCAGCTTATCAGCCGTCGGCGGGGAGCTGTTTTTT

length: 16
J: TRBJ2-4
D: .
size: many
V: TRBV28
CDR3: CASSSARHLAKNIQYF
DNA: TGTGCCAGCAGTTCAGCACGCCACCTAGCCAAAAACATTCAGTACTTC

length: 14
J: TRBJ2-2
D: .
size: many
V: TRBV7-9
CDR3: CASSLAVGTGELFF
DNA: TGTGCCAGCAGCTTAGCGGTGGGAACCGGGGAGCTGTTTTTT

length: 16
J: TRBJ1-3
D: .
size: many
V: TRBV6-1
CDR3: CASREGFQGPGNTIYF
DNA: TGTGCCAGCAGAGAAGGATTTCAGGGACCTGGAAACACCATATATTTT

length: 14
J: TRBJ1-2
D: .
size: .
V: TRBV29-1
CDR3: CSAASGQLNYGYTF
DNA: TGCAGCGCCGCGTCGGGGCAGTTAAACTATGGCTACACCTTC

length: 16
J: TRBJ1-1
D: .
size: many
V: TRBV12-3/TRBV12-4
CDR3: CASRHGSTTGNTEAFF
DNA: TGTGCCAGCAGACACGGATCAACGACGGGGAACACTGAAGCTTTCTTT

length: 15
J: TRBJ1-2
D: TRBD1
size: many
V: TRBV12-3/TRBV12-4
CDR3: CASSPRQGFKWGYTF
DNA: TGTGCCAGCAGCCCTAGACAGGGGTTTAAGTGGGGCTACACCTTC

length: 14
J: TRBJ1-5
D: TRBD1
size: many
V: TRBV27
CDR3: CASSAGGGNQPQHF
DNA: TGTGCCAGCAGTGCAGGGGGCGGCAATCAGCCCCAGCATTTT

length: 13
J: TRBJ2-7
D: .
size: .
V: TRBV6-2/TRBV6-3
CDR3: CASRPGLLYEQYF
DNA: TGTGCCAGCAGACCGGGACTTCTGTACGAGCAGTACTTC

length: 15
J: TRBJ2-7
D: TRBD2
size: .
V: TRBV12-3/TRBV12-4
CDR3: CASSRRLAGSYEQYF
DNA: TGTGCCAGCAGCAGAAGACTAGCTGGCTCCTACGAGCAGTACTTC

length: 15
J: TRBJ1-3
D: .
size: many
V: TRBV6-1
CDR3: CASMPQDHSGNTIYF
DNA: TGTGCCAGCATGCCACAGGATCACTCTGGAAACACCATATATTTT

length: 17
J: TRBJ2-7
D: TRBD2
size: many
V: TRBV6-5
CDR3: CASSPRPVAGGGHEQYF
DNA: TGTGCCAGCAGCCCGCGGCCCGTAGCGGGAGGGGGCCACGAGCAGTACTTC

length: 15
J: TRBJ2-2
D: .
size: many
V: TRBV27
CDR3: CASSLGSPNTGELFF
DNA: TGTGCCAGCAGTCTGGGATCTCCCAACACCGGGGAGCTGTTTTTT

length: 19
J: TRBJ2-7
D: .
size: .
V: TRBV27
CDR3: CASSSTGFKRERDSYEQYF
DNA: TGTGCCAGCAGTTCTACAGGGTTTAAGCGGGAAAGGGACTCCTACGAGCAGTACTTC

length: 13
J: TRBJ2-7
D: TRBD1
size: .
V: TRBV7-2
CDR3: CASSHQTGGEQYF
DNA: TGTGCCAGCAGCCACCAAACAGGGGGCGAGCAGTACTTC